The rows below give T cell receptor beta chains drawn from one sample of a study of T cells expressing NK-cell markers. TCRdb reanalyzed the 5' RACE reads, giving one entry per CDR3 protein sequence and no DNA. This sample's table reports roughly 160,000 distinct CDR3 sequences. The specimen sequenced was blood T cells: a sorted CD56 or NKG2C T cell subset, CD4+ or CD8+ T cells, or bulk PBMC T cells (not recorded which). The receptors derive from a man between 18 and 69 years old in good health. CDR3s include the opening cysteine and the closing phenylalanine or tryptophan. A clone size is listed for some rows: how often the clone was seen (once, few, many), or a class if it is expanded.

abundance,v_gene,j_gene,CDR3aa
-,TRBV7-2,TRBJ2-1,CASSARDMSSYNEQFF
-,TRBV6-1,TRBJ2-3,CATQTGGEVDTQYF
-,TRBV27,TRBJ2-5,CASSKTTQGLAGVQETQYF
-,TRBV10-3,TRBJ2-7,CAISGAASYEQYF
medium-sized,TRBV12-3/TRBV12-4,TRBJ1-1,CASSYTLGTEAFF
-,TRBV5-1,TRBJ1-2,CASSFLATDYGYTF
-,TRBV12-3/TRBV12-4,TRBJ2-1,CASSLGSGDLLDNEQFF
-,TRBV4-1,TRBJ1-2,CASSITGTGEYGYTF
-,TRBV5-1,TRBJ2-3,CASSLDWDTQYF
-,TRBV6-1,TRBJ1-1,CAIRGFGVEAFF
-,TRBV7-9,TRBJ1-1,CASSQGSGPAFF
-,TRBV11-2,TRBJ1-5,CASSLAWSEPQHF
-,TRBV28,TRBJ2-5,CASSYPLPGPEGETQYF
-,TRBV11-2,TRBJ2-5,CASSLEAASGTYQETQYF
-,TRBV15,TRBJ1-2,CATSRTGTGDGYTF
-,TRBV14,TRBJ2-7,CASSLGQGIYEQYF
-,TRBV2,TRBJ2-1,CASSEWRGASYNEQFF
-,TRBV21-1,TRBJ1-4,CASSKVDRDSSGPNEKLFF
-,TRBV5-6,TRBJ2-5,CASTSGNQETQYF
-,TRBV3-1,TRBJ2-3,CASSQDPTQKSTDTQYF
-,TRBV6-2/TRBV6-3,TRBJ2-7,CASTPAGLYEQYF
-,TRBV10-3,TRBJ2-1,CAISEMGDSYNEQFF
-,TRBV27,TRBJ2-7,CASGLRAGFYEQYF
-,TRBV6-1,TRBJ2-1,CASSEGTSGYKSGNEQFF